This T cell receptor beta chain was captured in a study of T cell repertoires in cytomegalovirus infection. Study-wide context: An indication of both CMV infection and matching HLA type came from public TCR beta signatures.

TCRdb called the reads again in MiXCR, with one record for every CDR3 protein. The sample comprises a few hundred thousand distinct CDR3 sequences, more than 8% of which are singletons, and 3.5% to 4.5% rests with the top ten. This clonotype was counted many times. Germline CDR1 SGHTA, CDR2 FQGNSA. Between the trimmed V and J ends, which lost 1 base and 2 bases, there was a span of 12 bases. The CDR3 is 16 amino acids. Sequencing used PBMCs. The chain employs TRBV7-2 and TRBJ2-1; D is undetermined. The origin of this receptor is a human donor in good health (CMV status not recorded). Some clones in this sample may be carry-over from other donors' samples. CDR3 sequence (DNA): TGTGCCAGCAGCTTAGTGGTGACTCAAGCCTACAATGAGCAGTTCTTC. Protein: CASSLVVTQAYNEQFF.